This passage covers 8 T cell receptor beta chains from one sample sequenced in a study of T cell repertoires in cytomegalovirus infection. These receptors' targets are unknown. TCRdb called the reads again in MiXCR, with one record for every CDR3 protein. The sample comprises over 120,000 distinct CDR3 sequences, about 31% of which are singletons, and 52% rests with the top ten. The sequenced sample was CD8+ T cells from cultured PBMCs, obtained from culture after CMV antigen stimulation. These receptor sequences come from a human donor in good health (CMV status not recorded). Some clones in this sample may be carry-over from other donors' samples.

This clonotype was seen a handful of times. The rearrangement joins TRBV7-6 to TRBJ1-6, with TRBD1 as a possible D gene (5 bases). The CDR3 contains 15 residues. Germline V gene sequence: CDR1 SGHVS, CDR2 FNYEAQ. Trimming took off 5 bases at V and 6 bases at J, with 14 bases between the two ends. The CDR3 loop reads CASSPLGGPNSPLHF. CDR3 coding DNA: TGTGCCAGCAGCCCCCTCGGGGGACCTAATTCACCCCTCCACTTT.

The rearrangement links TRBV2 to TRBJ1-6, with D unclear. Germline-derived CDR1 and CDR2 are SNHLY and FYNNEI. The V end was cut by 4 bases, the J end by 0 bases, with 7 bases between. CDR3 size: 15 residues. CDR3 sequence: CASSAVGSYNSPLHF. The DNA for the CDR3 is TGTGCCAGCAGTGCTGTGGGCTCCTATAATTCACCCCTCCACTTT.

The V call is TRBV11-2, the J call TRBJ2-1; TRBD1 might be the D (6 bases). The V and J ends lost 6 bases and 9 bases respectively, with 12 bases between them. The CDR3 has 12 residues. Germline lookup yields CDR1 SGHAT and CDR2 FQNNGV. Here the CDR3 reads CASSHRVPEQFF. CDR3 nucleotides: TGTGCCAGCAGTCACAGGGTTCCTGAGCAGTTCTTC. Combining the CDR3 with reference TRBV11-2 and TRBJ2-1 gives the whole variable domain EAGVAQSPRYKIIEKRQSVAFWCNPISGHATLYWYQQILGQGPKLLIQFQNNGVVDDSQLPKDRFSAERLKGVDSTLKIQPAKLEDSAVYLCASSHRVPEQFFGPGTRLTVL.

The chain employs TRBV2 and TRBJ2-2; D uncertain. Trimming took off 1 base at V and 4 bases at J, with 1 base between the two ends. Looked up from germline, CDR1 is SNHLY and CDR2 is FYNNEI. The CDR3 runs to 12 residues. Here the CDR3 DNA reads TGTGCCAGCAGTGAAGTCACCGGGGAGCTGTTTTTT. Its protein product is CASSEVTGELFF.

This clonotype appeared a few times. CDR3 region: CASSEMTGENTEAFF. The CDR3 nucleotides read TGTGCCAGCAGCGAAATGACAGGGGAGAACACTGAAGCTTTCTTT. The chain joins TRBV12-3 or TRBV12-4 to TRBJ1-1; TRBD1 aligns across 8 bases. Trimming at V came to 6 bases and at J to 1 base, leaving 7 bases not matched to a gene. CDR3 length: 15 residues.

This clonotype was counted many times. The chain joins TRBV19 to TRBJ1-1; D call uncertain. V lost 5 bases to trimming and J lost 5 bases, with 12 bases between them. The CDR3 contains 13 residues. Germline values: CDR1 LNHDA, CDR2 SQIVND (reference sequence). The CDR3 DNA reads TGTGCCAGTAGTGTCCCGGGTGGAACTGAAGCTTTCTTT. Translated, it gives CASSVPGGTEAFF.

This clonotype was recorded many times. CDR3 coding DNA: TGTGCCAGCAGCTTGCTTCTAGCGGCCCACCAAGAGACCCAGTACTTC. Translating gives CASSLLLAAHQETQYF. V and J are TRBV7-6 and TRBJ2-5; TRBD2 aligns across 7 bases. Germline V CDR1 and CDR2: SGHVS, FNYEAQ. The ends lost 3 bases at V and 0 bases at J; junction bases unmatched: 7. CDR3 length: 16 amino acids.

This clonotype was seen repeatedly, ten times or more. The chain carries TRBV7-8 and TRBJ2-7; no clear D gene. The CDR3 consists of 13 residues. Trimming removed 3 bases at V and 2 bases at J, with 8 bases between. Per the germline V gene, CDR1 is SGHVS and CDR2 is FQNEAQ. The CDR3 region is CASSFRSTYEQYF. The DNA for the CDR3 is TGTGCCAGCAGCTTCCGCAGCACCTACGAGCAGTACTTC.